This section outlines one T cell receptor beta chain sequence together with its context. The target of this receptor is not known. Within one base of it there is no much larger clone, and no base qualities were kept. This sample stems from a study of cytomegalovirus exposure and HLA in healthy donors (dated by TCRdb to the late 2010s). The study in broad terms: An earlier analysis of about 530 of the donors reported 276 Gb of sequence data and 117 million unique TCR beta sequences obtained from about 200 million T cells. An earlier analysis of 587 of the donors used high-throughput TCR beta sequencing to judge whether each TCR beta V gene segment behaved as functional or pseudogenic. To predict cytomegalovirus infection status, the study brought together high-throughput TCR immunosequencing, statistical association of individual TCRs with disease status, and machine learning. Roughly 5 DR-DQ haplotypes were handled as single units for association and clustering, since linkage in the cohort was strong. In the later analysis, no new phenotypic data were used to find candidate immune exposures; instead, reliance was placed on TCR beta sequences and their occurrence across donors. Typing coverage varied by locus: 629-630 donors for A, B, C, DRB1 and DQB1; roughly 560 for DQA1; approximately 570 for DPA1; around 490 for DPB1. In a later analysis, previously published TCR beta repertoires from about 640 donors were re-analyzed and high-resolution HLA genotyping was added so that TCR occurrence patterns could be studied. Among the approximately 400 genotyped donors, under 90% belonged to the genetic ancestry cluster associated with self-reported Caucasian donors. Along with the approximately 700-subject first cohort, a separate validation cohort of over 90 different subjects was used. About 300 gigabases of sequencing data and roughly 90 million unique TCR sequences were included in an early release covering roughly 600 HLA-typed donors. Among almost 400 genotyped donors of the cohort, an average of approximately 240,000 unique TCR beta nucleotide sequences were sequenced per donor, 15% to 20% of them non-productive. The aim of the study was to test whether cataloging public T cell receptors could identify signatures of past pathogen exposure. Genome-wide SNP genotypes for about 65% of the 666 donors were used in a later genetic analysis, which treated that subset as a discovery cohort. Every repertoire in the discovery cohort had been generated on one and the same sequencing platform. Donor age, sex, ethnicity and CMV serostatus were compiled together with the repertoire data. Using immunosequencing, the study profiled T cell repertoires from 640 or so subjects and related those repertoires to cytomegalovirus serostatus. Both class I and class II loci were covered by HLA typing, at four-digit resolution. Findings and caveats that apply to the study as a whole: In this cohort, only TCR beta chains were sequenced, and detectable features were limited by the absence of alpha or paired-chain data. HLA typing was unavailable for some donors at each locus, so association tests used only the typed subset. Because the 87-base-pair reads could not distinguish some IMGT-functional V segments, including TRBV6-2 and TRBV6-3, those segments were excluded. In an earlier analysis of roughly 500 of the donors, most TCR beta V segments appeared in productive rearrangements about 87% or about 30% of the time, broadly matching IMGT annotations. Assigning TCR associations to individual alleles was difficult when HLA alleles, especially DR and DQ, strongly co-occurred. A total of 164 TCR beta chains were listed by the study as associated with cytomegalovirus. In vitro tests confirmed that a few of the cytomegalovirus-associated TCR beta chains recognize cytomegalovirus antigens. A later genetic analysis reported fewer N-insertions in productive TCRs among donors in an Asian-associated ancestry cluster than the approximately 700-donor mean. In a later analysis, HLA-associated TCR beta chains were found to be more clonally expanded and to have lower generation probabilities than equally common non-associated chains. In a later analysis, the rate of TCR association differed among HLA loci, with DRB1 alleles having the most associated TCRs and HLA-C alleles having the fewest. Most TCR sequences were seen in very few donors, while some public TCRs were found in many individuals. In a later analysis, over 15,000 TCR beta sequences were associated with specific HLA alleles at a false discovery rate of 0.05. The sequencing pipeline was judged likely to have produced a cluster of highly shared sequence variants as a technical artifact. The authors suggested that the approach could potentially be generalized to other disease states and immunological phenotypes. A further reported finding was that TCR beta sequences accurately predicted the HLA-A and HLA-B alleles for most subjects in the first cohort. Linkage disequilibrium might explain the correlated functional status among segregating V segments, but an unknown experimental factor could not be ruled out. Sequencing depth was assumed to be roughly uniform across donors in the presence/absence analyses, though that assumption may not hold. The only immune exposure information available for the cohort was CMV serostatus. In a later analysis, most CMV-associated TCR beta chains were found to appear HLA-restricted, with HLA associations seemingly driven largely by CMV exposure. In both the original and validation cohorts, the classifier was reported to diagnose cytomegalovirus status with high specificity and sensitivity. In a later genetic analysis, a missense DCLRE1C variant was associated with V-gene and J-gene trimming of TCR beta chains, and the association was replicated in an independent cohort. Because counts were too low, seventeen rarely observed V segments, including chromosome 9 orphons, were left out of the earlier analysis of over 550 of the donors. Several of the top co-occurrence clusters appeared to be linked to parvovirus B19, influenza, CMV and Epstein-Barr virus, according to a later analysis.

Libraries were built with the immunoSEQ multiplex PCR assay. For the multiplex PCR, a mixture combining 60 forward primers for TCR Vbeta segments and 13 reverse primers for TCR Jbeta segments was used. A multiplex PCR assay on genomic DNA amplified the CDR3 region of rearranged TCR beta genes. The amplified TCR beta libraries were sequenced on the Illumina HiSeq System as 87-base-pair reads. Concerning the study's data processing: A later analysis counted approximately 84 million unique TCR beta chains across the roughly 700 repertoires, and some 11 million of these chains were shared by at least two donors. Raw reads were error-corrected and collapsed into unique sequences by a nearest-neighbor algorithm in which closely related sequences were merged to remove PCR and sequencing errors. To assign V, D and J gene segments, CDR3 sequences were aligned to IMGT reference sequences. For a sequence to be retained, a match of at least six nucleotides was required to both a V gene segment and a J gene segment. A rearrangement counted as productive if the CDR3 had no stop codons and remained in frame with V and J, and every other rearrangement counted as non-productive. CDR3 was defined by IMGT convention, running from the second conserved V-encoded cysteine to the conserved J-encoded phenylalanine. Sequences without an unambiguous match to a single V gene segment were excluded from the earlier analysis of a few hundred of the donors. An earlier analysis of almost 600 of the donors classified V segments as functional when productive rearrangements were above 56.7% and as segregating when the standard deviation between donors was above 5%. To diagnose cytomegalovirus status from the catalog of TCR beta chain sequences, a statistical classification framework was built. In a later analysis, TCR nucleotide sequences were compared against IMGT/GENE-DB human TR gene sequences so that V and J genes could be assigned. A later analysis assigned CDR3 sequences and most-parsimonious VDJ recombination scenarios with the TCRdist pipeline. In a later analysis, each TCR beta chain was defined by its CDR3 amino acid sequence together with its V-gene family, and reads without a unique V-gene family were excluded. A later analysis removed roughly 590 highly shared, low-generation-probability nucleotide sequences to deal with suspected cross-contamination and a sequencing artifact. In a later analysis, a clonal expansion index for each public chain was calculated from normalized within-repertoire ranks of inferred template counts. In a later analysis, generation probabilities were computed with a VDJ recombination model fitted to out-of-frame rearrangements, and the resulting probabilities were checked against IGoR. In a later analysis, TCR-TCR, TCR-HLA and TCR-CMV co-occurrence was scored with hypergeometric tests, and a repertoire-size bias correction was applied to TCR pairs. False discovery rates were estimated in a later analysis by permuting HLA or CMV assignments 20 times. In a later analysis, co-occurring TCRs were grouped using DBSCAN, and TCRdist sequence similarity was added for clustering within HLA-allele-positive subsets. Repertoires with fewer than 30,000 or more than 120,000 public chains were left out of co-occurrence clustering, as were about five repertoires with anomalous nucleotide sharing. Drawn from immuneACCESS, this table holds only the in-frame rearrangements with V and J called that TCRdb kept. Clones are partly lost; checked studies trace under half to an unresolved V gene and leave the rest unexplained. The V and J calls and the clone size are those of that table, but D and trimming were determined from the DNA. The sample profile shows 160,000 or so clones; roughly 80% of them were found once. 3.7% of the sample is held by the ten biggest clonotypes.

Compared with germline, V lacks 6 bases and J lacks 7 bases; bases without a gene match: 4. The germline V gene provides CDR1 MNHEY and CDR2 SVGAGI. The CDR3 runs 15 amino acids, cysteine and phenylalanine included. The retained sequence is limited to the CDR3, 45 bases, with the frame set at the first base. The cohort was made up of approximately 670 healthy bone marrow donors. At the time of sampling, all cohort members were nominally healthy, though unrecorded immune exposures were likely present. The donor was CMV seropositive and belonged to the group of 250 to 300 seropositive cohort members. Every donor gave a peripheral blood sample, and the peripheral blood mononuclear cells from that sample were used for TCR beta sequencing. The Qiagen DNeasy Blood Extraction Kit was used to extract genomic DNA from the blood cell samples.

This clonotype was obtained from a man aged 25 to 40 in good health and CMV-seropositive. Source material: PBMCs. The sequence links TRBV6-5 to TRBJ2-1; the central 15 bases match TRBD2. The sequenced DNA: TGTGCCAGCAGGTGGACTAGCGGGGGGGCTAATGAGCAGTTCTTC. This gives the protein CASRWTSGGANEQFF.